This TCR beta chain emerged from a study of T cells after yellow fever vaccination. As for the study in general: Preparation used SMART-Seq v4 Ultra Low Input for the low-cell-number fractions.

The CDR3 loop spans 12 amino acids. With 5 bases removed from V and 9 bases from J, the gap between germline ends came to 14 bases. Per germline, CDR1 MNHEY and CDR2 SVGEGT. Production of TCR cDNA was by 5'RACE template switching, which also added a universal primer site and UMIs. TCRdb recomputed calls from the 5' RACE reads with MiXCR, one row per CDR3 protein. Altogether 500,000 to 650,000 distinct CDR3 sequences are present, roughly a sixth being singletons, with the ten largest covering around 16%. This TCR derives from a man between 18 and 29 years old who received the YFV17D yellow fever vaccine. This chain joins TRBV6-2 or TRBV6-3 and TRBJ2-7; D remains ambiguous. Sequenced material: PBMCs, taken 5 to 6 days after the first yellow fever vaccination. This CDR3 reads CASSPQKFGQYF. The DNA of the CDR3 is TGTGCCAGCAGTCCACAGAAATTTGGGCAGTACTTC.